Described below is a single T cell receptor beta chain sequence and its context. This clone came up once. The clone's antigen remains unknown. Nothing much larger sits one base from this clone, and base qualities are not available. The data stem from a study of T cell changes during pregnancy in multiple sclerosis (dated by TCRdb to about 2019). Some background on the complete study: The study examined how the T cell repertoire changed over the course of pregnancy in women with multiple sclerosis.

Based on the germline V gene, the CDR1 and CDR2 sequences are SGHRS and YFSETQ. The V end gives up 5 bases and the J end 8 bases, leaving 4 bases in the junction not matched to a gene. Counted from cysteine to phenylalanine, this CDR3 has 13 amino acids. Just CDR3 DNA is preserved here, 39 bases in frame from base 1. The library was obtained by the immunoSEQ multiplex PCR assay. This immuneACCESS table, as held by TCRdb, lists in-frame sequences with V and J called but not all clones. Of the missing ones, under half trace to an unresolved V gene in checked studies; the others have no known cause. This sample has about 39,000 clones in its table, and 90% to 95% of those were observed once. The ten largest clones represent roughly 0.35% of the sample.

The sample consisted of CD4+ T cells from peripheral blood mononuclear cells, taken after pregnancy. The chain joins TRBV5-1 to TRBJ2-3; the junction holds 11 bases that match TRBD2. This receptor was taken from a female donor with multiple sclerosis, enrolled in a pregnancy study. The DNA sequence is TGCGCCAGCAGGACTAGCGGGGCGAGTACGCAGTATTTT. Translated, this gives CASRTSGASTQYF.